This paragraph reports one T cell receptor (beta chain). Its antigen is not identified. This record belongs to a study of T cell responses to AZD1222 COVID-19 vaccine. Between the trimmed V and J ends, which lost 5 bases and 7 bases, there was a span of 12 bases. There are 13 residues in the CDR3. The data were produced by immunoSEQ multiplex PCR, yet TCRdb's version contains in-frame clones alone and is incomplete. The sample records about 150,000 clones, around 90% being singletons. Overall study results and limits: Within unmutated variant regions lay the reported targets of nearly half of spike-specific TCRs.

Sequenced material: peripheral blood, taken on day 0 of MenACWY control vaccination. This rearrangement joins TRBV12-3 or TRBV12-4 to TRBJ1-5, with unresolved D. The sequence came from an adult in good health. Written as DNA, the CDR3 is TGTGCCAGCAGTATGGCTATAGGCCAGCCCCAGCATTTT. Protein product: CASSMAIGQPQHF.